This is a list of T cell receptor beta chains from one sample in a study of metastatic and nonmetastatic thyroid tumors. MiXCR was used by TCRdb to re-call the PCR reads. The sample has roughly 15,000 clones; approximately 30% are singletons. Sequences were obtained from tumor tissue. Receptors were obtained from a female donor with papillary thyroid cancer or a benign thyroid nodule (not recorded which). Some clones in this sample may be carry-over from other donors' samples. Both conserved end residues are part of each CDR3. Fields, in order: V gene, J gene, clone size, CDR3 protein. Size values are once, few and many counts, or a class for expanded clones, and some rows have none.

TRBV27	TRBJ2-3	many	CASSPSGRGDTQYF
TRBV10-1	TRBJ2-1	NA	CASSESQRDEQFF
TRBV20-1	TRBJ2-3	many	CSASSRDF
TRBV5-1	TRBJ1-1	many	CASSFQERAMPEAFF
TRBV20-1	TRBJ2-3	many	CSRDGGSRAPDTQYF
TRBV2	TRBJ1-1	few	CASSFWEAFF
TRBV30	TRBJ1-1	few	CAWNARGHEAFF
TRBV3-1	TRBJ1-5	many	CASSQGQGNQPQHF
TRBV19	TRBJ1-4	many	CASSYRWADEKLFF
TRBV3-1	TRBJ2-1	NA	CASSQDPSSYNEQFF
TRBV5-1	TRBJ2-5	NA	CASSLAGGQETQYF
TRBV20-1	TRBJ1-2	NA	CSASPPRCYTF
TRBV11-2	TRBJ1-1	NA	CASSLPLLQSPNTEAFF
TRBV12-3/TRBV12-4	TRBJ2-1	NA	CASSHNTLAGDCEQFF
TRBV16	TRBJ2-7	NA	CASIPPVQGPHEQYF
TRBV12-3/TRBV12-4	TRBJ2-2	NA	CASSLGLAGASVKTGELFF
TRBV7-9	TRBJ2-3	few	CASSSNWTGWADTQYF
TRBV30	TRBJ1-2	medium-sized	CAAARRGDGYTF
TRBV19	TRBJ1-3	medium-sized	CASSIDNSGNTIYF
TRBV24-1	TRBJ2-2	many	CATRGQGGTGELFF
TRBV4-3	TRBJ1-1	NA	CASSQDPLGKGMNTEAFF
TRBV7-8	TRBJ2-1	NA	CASSSESPFDEQFF
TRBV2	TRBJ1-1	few	CVTSKGWATEAFF
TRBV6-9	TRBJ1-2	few	CASSSSYGYTF
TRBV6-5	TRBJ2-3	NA	CAISWGPNTDTQYF
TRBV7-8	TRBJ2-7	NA	CASSPAGDPYEQYF
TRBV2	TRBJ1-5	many	CASLLELSNQPQHF
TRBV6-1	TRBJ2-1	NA	CASSDVRLGLAEYNEQFF
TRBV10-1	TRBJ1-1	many	CANFSGEGMNTEAFF
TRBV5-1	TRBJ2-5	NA	CASRNRTFGARETQYF
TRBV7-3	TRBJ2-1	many	CASSPGLAGQQFF
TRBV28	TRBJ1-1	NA	CASSSPAGQEAFF
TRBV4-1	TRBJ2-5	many	CASSRWTSGGTKEETQYF
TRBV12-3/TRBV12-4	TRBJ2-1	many	CASRPGLAGDYNEQFF
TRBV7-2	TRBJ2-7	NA	CASSSRRGYEQYF
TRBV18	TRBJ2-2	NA	CASSPGTSGSTGELFF
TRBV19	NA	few	CASTLAGLGGDTQHF
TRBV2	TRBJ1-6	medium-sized	CASSVRSSSYNSPLHF